This TCR beta chain derives from a study of T cell repertoires in cytomegalovirus infection. Study-level background: The public TCR beta signatures pointed to both CMV infection and matching HLA type.

This clonotype was seen repeatedly, ten times or more. TCRdb ran MiXCR on the reads and lists one entry per CDR3 protein. The data show some 300,000 distinct CDR3 sequences, roughly an eighth seen once. The germline CDR1 and CDR2 sequences are SGHVS and FNYEAQ. Trimming removed 2 bases at V and 4 bases at J, with 14 bases between. The CDR3 has 15 amino acids. This sequence joins TRBV7-6 and TRBJ2-5; the D gene could be TRBD1 or TRBD2 (5 bases each). This sequence was found in a human donor in good health (CMV status not recorded). Some clones in this sample may be carry-over from other donors' samples. The sequenced sample was PBMCs. CDR3: CASSLMRGPTETQYF. CDR3 bases: TGTGCCAGCAGCTTAATGAGGGGCCCAACAGAGACCCAGTACTTC. Supplemented by reference TRBV7-6 and TRBJ2-5, the full variable domain reads GAGVSQSPRYKVTKRGQDVALRCDPISGHVSLYWYRQALGQGPEFLTYFNYEAQQDKSGLPNDRFSAERPEGSISTLTIQRTEQRDSAMYRCASSLMRGPTETQYFGPGTRLLVL.